These 18 T cell receptor beta chains were all obtained from the same sample, sequenced in a study of T cell therapy after organ transplantation (dated by TCRdb to about 2019). The time point label, as the study defines it: before start of T cell therapy. No antigen has been identified for these receptors. Library preparation used the immunoSEQ multiplex PCR assay. Sourced from immuneACCESS, this table was stored by TCRdb with only in-frame sequences that have V and J called. A share of the clones is absent; for the studies checked, an unresolved V gene accounts for under half, and the remainder has no known explanation. Recorded for this sample are 51,000 or so clones; roughly 93% of them occurred a single time. Over 3% of the sample is held by the ten biggest clonotypes. The sequencing used CD8+ T cells from blood, collected before autologous CMV-specific T cell therapy. These receptors originate from a human patient who had received a solid organ transplant and had CMV disease.

The V and J genes are TRBV16 and TRBJ2-3; D is uncertain. Germline V CDR1 and CDR2: KGHSY, FQNENV. Trimming removed 2 bases at V and 6 bases at J, with 6 bases between. This CDR3 has 12 amino acids. For the CDR3, the DNA is TGTGCCAGCAGCCAAGATCGTGATACGCAGTATTTT. Amino acids: CASSQDRDTQYF.

The chain's CDR3 is CATSRVRQEPSTQYF. Here the CDR3 DNA reads TGTGCCACCAGCAGAGTACGGCAGGAACCCAGCACCCAGTACTTC. The chain combines TRBV15 with TRBJ2-5, with no clear D. The CDR3 spans 15 residues. Trimming removed 1 base at V and 8 bases at J, with 17 bases between. The germline V gene encodes CDR1 LNHNV and CDR2 YYDKDF (reference sequence).

This sequence joins TRBV19 and TRBJ2-3; 7 nucleotides match TRBD2. The germline V gene encodes CDR1 LNHDA and CDR2 SQIVND (reference sequence). CDR3 length equals 19 residues. V was clipped by 1 base and J by 2 bases; unmatched bases: 15. This CDR3 is CASSIVPPPRRGYTDTQYF. The DNA for the CDR3 is TGTGCCAGTAGTATAGTCCCTCCACCCCGGCGGGGGTACACAGATACGCAGTATTTT.

V is TRBV11-2 and J is TRBJ2-7; D unresolved. V was trimmed by 0 bases and J by 2 bases, leaving 11 bases between them. This CDR3 is built from 15 residues. Germline loops: CDR1 SGHAT, CDR2 FQNNGV. The CDR3 here is CASSLDYGSAYEQYF. The CDR3 bases are TGTGCCAGCAGCTTAGATTACGGGTCCGCCTACGAGCAGTACTTC.

The V and J genes are TRBV27 and TRBJ1-5; D unresolved. CDR3 length equals 15 residues. Trimming pared 4 bases from V and 11 bases from J, leaving 21 bases between. CDR1 MNHEY and CDR2 SMNVEV come from the germline V gene (reference sequence). The CDR3 spells CASSSTVAGLWSQHF. DNA for the CDR3: TGTGCCAGCAGTTCCACCGTGGCCGGACTATGGTCCCAGCATTTT.

This clone was seen more than once but under ten times. A single base separates this from a much larger clone, so it may be a read error. Distinct nucleotide sequences in the sample also encode this CDR3. The V and J genes are TRBV20-1 and TRBJ2-1; D is unclear. The CDR3 covers 10 residues. Germline V gene sequence: CDR1 DFQATT, CDR2 SNEGSKA (reference sequence). V lost 3 bases and J lost 5, with 2 bases in between. The CDR3 spells CSASNNEQFF. CDR3 DNA: TGCAGTGCTAGCAACAATGAGCAGTTCTTC.

This sequence joins TRBV6-6 and TRBJ2-3, with TRBD2 matching over 7 bases. This CDR3 has 14 residues. With 6 bases clipped from V and 2 bases from J, the junction kept 5 bases outside the gene matches. Germline CDR1 reads MNHNY; CDR2 reads SVGAGI (reference sequence). As DNA, the CDR3 is TGTGCCAGCAGCCAGCGGGGCTACACAGATACGCAGTATTTT. Protein: CASSQRGYTDTQYF.

The CDR3 reads CASSSVEYGYTF. The CDR3 DNA is TGTGCCAGCAGTTCCGTGGAATATGGCTACACCTTC. The gene calls are TRBV6-5 and TRBJ1-2; D is uncertain. V was cut by 4 bases and J by 5 bases, with 8 bases left in between. This CDR3 has 12 amino acids. Per the germline V gene, CDR1 is MNHEY and CDR2 is SVGAGI.

This clone was observed once. J is TRBJ2-7 and V is TRBV5-1; 9 bases agree with TRBD1. V dropped 1 base and J dropped 3; count of bases not matched to a gene: 17. Germline V gene data show CDR1 as SGHRS and CDR2 as YFSETQ. The CDR3 has 19 residues. The CDR3 region has the DNA TGCGCCAGCAGCTTGTGGTTTTCGGGACAGGGAAATTTAGGCTACGAGCAGTACTTC. Amino acids: CASSLWFSGQGNLGYEQYF.

The chain couples TRBV6-1 to TRBJ1-2; D not resolved. The V end was cut by 6 bases, the J end by 2 bases, with 16 bases between. The length of the CDR3 is 15 residues. Germline values: CDR1 MNHNS, CDR2 SASEGT. The CDR3 protein is CASRAPMTANYGYTF. The CDR3 nucleotides read TGTGCCAGCAGGGCCCCTATGACGGCGAACTATGGCTACACCTTC.

This chain connects TRBV13 to TRBJ2-7; D not certain. The CDR3 extends over 17 amino acids. Looked up from germline, CDR1 is PRHDT and CDR2 is FYEKMQ (reference sequence). The ends were cut back, 3 bases at V and 0 bases at J, with 18 bases in the middle. The CDR3 reads CASSFTFRNQDSYEQYF. CDR3 nucleotides: TGTGCCAGCAGCTTTACCTTTCGGAACCAAGACTCCTACGAGCAGTACTTC.

The CDR3 nucleotides are TGTGCCAGCAGTGTTGGGTATAGCAATCAGCCCCAGCATTTT. It translates to CASSVGYSNQPQHF. V usage is TRBV2 and J usage is TRBJ1-5; no firm D call. The CDR3 runs to 14 residues. Between the trimmed V and J ends, which lost 4 bases and 0 bases, there was a span of 7 bases. Germline assignment: CDR1 SNHLY and CDR2 FYNNEI.

V is TRBV4-1 and J is TRBJ2-7, with 9 positions matching TRBD1. Germline V gene sequence: CDR1 MGHRA, CDR2 YSYEKL. This CDR3 is 15 amino acids long. Trimming cost V 1 base and J 6 bases; bases outside gene matches: 7. The CDR3 here is CASSQAQGASSEQYF. CDR3 sequence (DNA): TGCGCCAGCAGCCAAGCACAGGGGGCTTCCAGCGAGCAGTACTTC.

J is TRBJ1-4 and V is TRBV30; weak D call: TRBD1 (6 bases). Per germline, CDR1 GTSNPN and CDR2 SVGIG (reference sequence). This CDR3 is built from 14 residues. V dropped 4 bases and J dropped 8 bases, with 17 bases sitting between them. This CDR3 reads CAWTPGGANEKLFF. DNA of the CDR3: TGTGCCTGGACCCCCGGGGGGGCAAACGAAAAACTGTTTTTT.

The chain carries TRBV15 and TRBJ2-2; the D is unclear. From germline, CDR1 is LNHNV and CDR2 YYDKDF (reference sequence). CDR3 length: 12 amino acids. V gave up 1 base and J gave up 7 bases, with 4 bases separating them. CDR3 bases: TGTGCCACCAGCAGAGCGGTCGGGGAGCTGTTTTTT. As protein: CATSRAVGELFF.

The V call is TRBV5-4, the J call TRBJ2-1, with D perhaps matching TRBD2 (6 bases). The CDR3 consists of 13 residues. Between the trimmed V and J ends, which lost 0 bases and 6 bases, there was a span of 7 bases. Germline V gene data show CDR1 as SGHNT and CDR2 as YYREEE (reference sequence). CDR3 sequence reads: CASSLGEANEQFF. The CDR3 DNA follows: TGTGCCAGCAGCTTGGGGGAGGCCAATGAGCAGTTCTTC. The full variable domain, in which reference TRBV5-4 and TRBJ2-1 provide the parts outside the CDR3, is ETGVTQSPTHLIKTRGQQVTLRCSSQSGHNTVSWYQQALGQGPQFIFQYYREEENGRGNFPPRFSGLQFPNYSSELNVNALELDDSALYLCASSLGEANEQFFGPGTRLTVL.

V gene TRBV27 combines with J gene TRBJ1-1; a weak D match, TRBD1 (6 bases). V dropped 2 bases and J dropped 3 bases, with 10 bases sitting between them. Looked up from germline, CDR1 is MNHEY and CDR2 is SMNVEV (reference sequence). The CDR3 is 14 amino acids. The CDR3: CASSLAGAHTEAFF. The CDR3 DNA reads TGTGCCAGCAGTTTAGCAGGGGCCCACACTGAAGCTTTCTTT.

V gene TRBV7-7 combines with J gene TRBJ2-2, with 7 bases fitting TRBD1. Germline CDR1 and CDR2: SSHAT and FNYEAQ (reference sequence). V shed 5 bases, J shed 0 bases, and the junction held 6 bases outside the gene matches. This CDR3 has 16 amino acids. The CDR3 nucleotides are TGTGCCAGCAGCGAAGGACAGGCGCCGAACACCGGGGAGCTGTTTTTT. Residues: CASSEGQAPNTGELFF.